The present T cell receptor (beta chain) was sequenced within a study of T-cell reconstitution after alpha-beta-depleted transplantation in children. In regard to this clonotype: Its cognate antigen is unknown.

J lost 0 bases, V lost 0 bases, and 2 bases had no gene match. CDR1 and CDR2 from the germline V gene are SGHDT and YYEEEE. The CDR3 consists of 16 residues. Study-level points and caveats: Certain patients had high TCRbeta diversity at day 60, and it came from recipient T cells and thymic progenitors that survived.

TCRbeta library construction was performed incorporating unique molecular identifiers. MiXCR, run by TCRdb on the PCR reads, gives a single entry per CDR3 protein. The data show around 600,000 distinct CDR3 sequences, with more than 20% seen just once and 13% to 15% held by the top ten. The receptor's source is a boy under two years old who had a stem cell transplant for acute myeloid leukemia, so the T cells may come from the graft donor. The chain is built from TRBV5-6 and TRBJ2-7, with 11 bases aligning to TRBD2. The sequencing used PBMCs, mostly from graft donor cells, collected 360 days after TCRalphabeta/CD19-depleted stem cell transplant. The CDR3 here is CASSLGLAGYSYEQYF. The CDR3 DNA follows: TGTGCCAGCAGCTTGGGACTAGCGGGGTACTCCTACGAGCAGTACTTC.